This paragraph covers one T cell receptor beta chain sequence. These data originate in a study of technical replicates of blood from several donors. The assay was immunoSEQ multiplex PCR, and TCRdb's table has in-frame clones only and misses some. The table lists about 56,000 clones, just over 90% of them singletons, with 3.5% to 4.5% in the top ten. This receptor was identified in a human donor in good health. Some clones in this sample may be carry-over from other donors' samples. The sequenced material came from PBMCs.

Here the CDR3 DNA reads TGTGCCAGTAGTCTTTCCGACAGGGGGGCTGGCTATGGCTACACCTTC. It is translated as CASSLSDRGAGYGYTF. This rearrangement joins TRBV19 to TRBJ1-2; 9 bases agree with TRBD1. CDR1 is LNHDA, CDR2 SQIVND, per germline (reference sequence). The CDR3 totals 16 residues. J gave up 4 bases and V 5 bases, and 11 bases lay outside the gene matches.